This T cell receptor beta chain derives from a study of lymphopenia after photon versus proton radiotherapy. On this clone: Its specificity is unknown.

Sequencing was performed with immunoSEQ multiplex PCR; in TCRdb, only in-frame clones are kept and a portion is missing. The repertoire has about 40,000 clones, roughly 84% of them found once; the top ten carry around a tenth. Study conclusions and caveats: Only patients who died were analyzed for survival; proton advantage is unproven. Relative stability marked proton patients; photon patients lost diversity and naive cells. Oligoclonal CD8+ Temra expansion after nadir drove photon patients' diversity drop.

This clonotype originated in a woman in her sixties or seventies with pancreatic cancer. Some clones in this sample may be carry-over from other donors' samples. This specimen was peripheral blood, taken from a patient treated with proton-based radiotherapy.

CDR3 sequence: CASSWTIDNEQFF. CDR3 DNA sequence: TGTGCCAGCAGCTGGACGATCGACAATGAGCAGTTCTTC. J is TRBJ2-1 and V is TRBV5-4; D is unresolved. Germline lookup yields CDR1 SGHNT and CDR2 YYREEE (reference sequence). The CDR3 loop spans 13 amino acids. V lost 3 bases and J 5 bases, leaving 9 bases between the germline ends.